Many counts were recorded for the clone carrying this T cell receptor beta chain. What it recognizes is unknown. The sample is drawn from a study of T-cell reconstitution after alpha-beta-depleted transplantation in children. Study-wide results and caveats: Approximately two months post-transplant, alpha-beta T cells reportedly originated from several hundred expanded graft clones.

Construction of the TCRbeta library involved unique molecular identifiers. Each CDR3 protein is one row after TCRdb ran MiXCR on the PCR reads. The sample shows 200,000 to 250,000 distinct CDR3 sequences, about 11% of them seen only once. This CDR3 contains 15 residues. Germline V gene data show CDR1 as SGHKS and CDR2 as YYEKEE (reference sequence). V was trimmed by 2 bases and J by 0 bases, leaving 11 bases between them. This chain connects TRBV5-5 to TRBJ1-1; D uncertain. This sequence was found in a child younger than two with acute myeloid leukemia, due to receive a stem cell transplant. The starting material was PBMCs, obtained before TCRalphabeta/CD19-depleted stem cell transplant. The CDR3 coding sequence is TGTGCCAGCAGCTTCTCTACGGGAATGAACACTGAAGCTTTCTTT. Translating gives CASSFSTGMNTEAFF.